The 10 T cell receptor beta chains below all came from one sample that was sequenced in a study of metastatic and nonmetastatic thyroid tumors. Each patient came to thyroid surgery without any prior treatment (of any kind). TCRdb re-called the PCR reads with MiXCR. In the table there are fewer than 25,000 clones, 20% to 25% of which are singletons. The sequenced material came from blood. The source of these receptors is a male donor with papillary thyroid cancer or a benign thyroid nodule (not recorded which). Some clones in this sample may be carry-over from other donors' samples.

Ten or more counts support this clone. V and J are TRBV5-1 and TRBJ2-2; the D gene is possibly TRBD1 (6 bases). There are 14 residues in the CDR3. Trimming cost V 4 bases and J 8 bases, with 15 bases left between them. Per germline, CDR1 SGHRS and CDR2 YFSETQ. CDR3 region: CASSPVGADGELFF. The CDR3 DNA reads as TGCGCCAGCAGCCCGGTGGGGGCGGATGGGGAGCTGTTTTTT.

This clone was counted ten times or more. This chain uses TRBV6-1 with TRBJ2-7; 10 nucleotides align to TRBD2. The length of the CDR3 is 14 residues. The junction had 3 bases not matched to a gene; V was cut back by 5 bases and J by 2 bases. Germline CDR1 reads MNHNS; CDR2 reads SASEGT. CDR3 nucleotides: TGTGCCAGCAGTAGAGCGGGAGGGCCCTACGAGCAGTACTTC. It specifies CASSRAGGPYEQYF.

This clone was found a few times. One end of the junction does not line up with germline, which may come from a read error. The rearrangement uses TRBV25-1 and TRBJ2-1; D unclear. Germline V gene lookup returns CDR1 MGHDK and CDR2 SYGVNS. The CDR3 contains 11 residues. The CDR3 is CASSSYNEHSF. The CDR3 nucleotides read TGTGCCAGCAGCTCCTACAATGAGCATTCCTTC.

In this sample, this clone turned up many times. The chain has TRBV24-1 and TRBJ2-1; 10 positions match TRBD1. Trimming at V came to 5 bases and at J to 7 bases, leaving 4 bases not matched to a gene. Germline CDR1 reads KGHDR; CDR2 reads SFDVKD. CDR3 length equals 14 residues. CDR3 DNA sequence: TGTGCCACCAGTGTAGGACAGGGGGGGAATGAGCAGTTCTTC. Amino acid sequence: CATSVGQGGNEQFF.

The chain carries TRBV7-8 and TRBJ1-6; D is unclear. V lost 0 bases to trimming and J lost 6 bases, with 15 bases between them. Per the germline V gene, CDR1 is SGHVS and CDR2 is FQNEAQ. CDR3 size: 17 residues. The CDR3 protein is CASSLAVVPTINSPLHF. The CDR3 nucleotides are TGTGCCAGCAGCTTAGCAGTGGTCCCTACGATTAATTCACCCCTCCACTTT.

This clone was found a few times. V usage is TRBV19 and J usage is TRBJ1-1; no reliable D call. Trimming removed 0 bases at V and 5 bases at J, with 10 bases between. The CDR3 length is 14 residues. Germline V lookup: CDR1 LNHDA, CDR2 SQIVND (reference sequence). CDR3 loop: CASSIDPGGTEAFF. The CDR3 DNA follows: TGTGCCAGTAGTATAGATCCGGGAGGGACTGAAGCTTTCTTT.

This clone is judged medium-sized (0.01 to 0.1%). The V call is TRBV4-2, the J call TRBJ2-7; D gene unclear. The germline V and J ends were trimmed by 2 bases and 7 bases, with 6 bases remaining between them. Germline CDR1 LGHNA, CDR2 YNFKEQ. This CDR3 is 11 amino acids long. The CDR3 is CASSQRGEQYF. Here the CDR3 DNA reads TGTGCCAGCAGCCAACGTGGGGAGCAGTACTTC.

This clone was seen many times. The rearrangement links TRBV18 to TRBJ2-1, with no clear D. The CDR3 has 16 amino acids. CDR1 is KGHSH and CDR2 is LQKENI in the germline V gene. Trimming removed 2 bases at V and 5 bases at J, with 16 bases between. CDR3 loop: CASSPISGSSNNEQFF. CDR3 in DNA: TGTGCCAGCTCACCAATATCTGGCAGCTCTAACAATGAGCAGTTCTTC.

This clone was observed at least ten times. The gene calls are TRBV7-7 and TRBJ1-5; D is unresolved. Germline-derived CDR1 and CDR2 are SSHAT and FNYEAQ (reference sequence). V lost 5 bases and J lost 5, with 4 bases in between. CDR3 length: 11 amino acids. CDR3 nucleotide sequence: TGTGCCAGCAGCGCGTATCAGCCCCAGCATTTT. Its translation is CASSAYQPQHF. The variable domain in full, with the rest retrieved from reference TRBV7-7 and TRBJ1-5, is GAGVSQSPRYKVTKRGQDVTLRCDPISSHATLYWYQQALGQGPEFLTYFNYEAQPDKSGLPSDRFSAERPEGSISTLTIQRTEQRDSAMYRCASSAYQPQHFGDGTRLSIL.

This clone was recorded many times. This sequence joins TRBV7-9 and TRBJ2-3, with D hard to call. Trimming shortened V by 7 bases and J by 0 bases, and 11 bases separated the two germline ends. Germline-derived CDR1 and CDR2 are SEHNR and FQNEAQ (reference sequence). The CDR3 extends over 14 amino acids. In DNA form, the CDR3 reads TGTGCCAGCACCGCCTCGGGCAGCACAGATACGCAGTATTTT. This sequence encodes CASTASGSTDTQYF.